The clone carrying this T cell receptor beta chain was recorded a few times. Its antigen is unidentified. A second PCR of about 6 to 11 cycles used a sample-barcoded 5' primer and a J-beta primer mix. All samples gave at least 3 million CDR3-containing paired-end reads. TCRdb reanalysed the 5' RACE reads using MiXCR and keeps one entry per CDR3 protein. The sample has around 970,000 distinct CDR3 sequences, roughly 47% seen once. Every donor contributed about 10 milliliters of peripheral blood by blood draw. Trimming left V 4 bases short and J 2 bases short, with 26 bases between. Germline V gene data show CDR1 as SGHAT and CDR2 as FQNNGV. This CDR3 region has 20 residues. This entry is derived from a study of blood T cells in healthy people across ages. Study-wide results and limits: Percentage of naive T cells showed a strong correlation with TCR beta diversity.

Sample: blood. The clonotype was recovered from an older woman in good health. V usage is TRBV11-2 and J usage is TRBJ2-2; TRBD2 might be the D (6 bases). The CDR3 loop reads CASSSIRIVGGKTNTGELFF. CDR3 coding DNA: TGTGCCAGCAGCTCAATTCGGATAGTTGGCGGGAAGACCAACACCGGGGAGCTGTTTTTT.